This TCR beta chain was captured by sequencing in a study of T cells in Graves' hyperthyroidism and ophthalmopathy. Study-level background: Sampling of peripheral blood happened at initial diagnosis, prior to any treatment.

This clonotype was recorded at least ten times. Its specificity is unknown. General study points: Ophthalmopathy got predicted by the model a median roughly six months before its onset.

Germline loops: CDR1 SNHLY, CDR2 FYNNEI. This CDR3 is built from 13 residues. Trimming removed 5 bases from V and 7 bases from J, with 14 bases in between. Lactation, pregnancy, other autoimmune disease or uncontrolled infection led to exclusion of patients. Each 10 ml fresh peripheral blood draw supplied the PBMCs. The CDR3 regions of TCR beta were amplified from RNA transcripts. RT-PCR in the first round (using the HTBI primer set) targeted the TCR CDR3. Using its own MiXCR run on the multiplex PCR reads, TCRdb lists one record per CDR3 protein. The sample has 350,000 or so distinct CDR3 sequences, 15% to 20% seen once.

The clonotype originates from a woman aged 40 to 49 with Graves' ophthalmopathy. The sample taken for sequencing was blood. This chain links TRBV2 with TRBJ1-2, with D tentatively TRBD1 (5 bases). In nucleotides, the CDR3 is TGTGCCAGCAGTTTGACCCAGCAGGGTGGCTACACCTTC. This codes for CASSLTQQGGYTF.